This T cell receptor (beta chain) came from a study of cytomegalovirus exposure and HLA in healthy donors. PCR amplification relied on 60 Vbeta primers (plus 13 Jbeta primers). Only in-frame clones appear in the TCRdb table, and some are missing; sequencing was by immunoSEQ multiplex PCR. Seen here are approximately 200,000 clones, roughly 81% observed once, and the top ten hold approximately 2.8%. The CDR3 spans 15 residues. CDR1 SQVTM and CDR2 ANQGSEA come from the germline V gene. V shed 3 bases, J shed 2 bases, and the junction held 4 bases outside the gene matches. The sequence derives from a woman in her 30s in good health and CMV-seropositive. The chain is built from TRBV29-1 and TRBJ2-3, with 11 bases matching TRBD2. The sample comprised PBMCs. The CDR3 sequence: CSVEPSGRTTDTQYF. The DNA of the CDR3 is TGCAGCGTTGAGCCTAGCGGGAGGACCACAGATACGCAGTATTTT.